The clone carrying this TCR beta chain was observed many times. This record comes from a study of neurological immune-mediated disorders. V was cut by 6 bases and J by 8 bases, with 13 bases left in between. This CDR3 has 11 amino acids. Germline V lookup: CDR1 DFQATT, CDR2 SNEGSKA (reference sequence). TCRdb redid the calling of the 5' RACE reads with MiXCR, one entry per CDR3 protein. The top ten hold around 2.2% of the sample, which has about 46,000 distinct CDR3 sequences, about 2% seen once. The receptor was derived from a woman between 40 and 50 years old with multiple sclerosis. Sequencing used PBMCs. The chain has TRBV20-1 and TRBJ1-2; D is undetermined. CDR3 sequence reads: CSAPRVGGYTF. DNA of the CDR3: TGCAGTGCGCCCCGGGTTGGGGGCTACACCTTC.